This T cell receptor beta chain emerged from a study of regulatory T cells in long-lasting Graves disease. Notes on the study in general: Whereas about a thousand public clonotypes were shared by new patients, persistent patients shared more, at a few thousand.

Indicated time point: newly diagnosed GD, antithyroid drugs for less than 3 months. Researchers made the TCR library from RNA that was extracted from PBMCs. The V and J ends lost 7 bases and 2 bases, in that order; junction bases with no gene match: 11. The length of the CDR3 is 16 residues. The germline V gene has CDR1 SGHTA and CDR2 FQGNSA. Both iRepertoire HTBI primers and Arm-PCR of CDR3 regions were used to build the TCR beta libraries. In TCRdb, the multiplex PCR reads were re-called with MiXCR into one record per CDR3 protein. Here the sample spans a few hundred thousand distinct CDR3 sequences, approximately 12% being singletons. As concerns this clonotype: Its antigen is unidentified.

The data also belong to a second study, concerning T cells in Graves' hyperthyroidism and ophthalmopathy.

The rearrangement uses TRBV7-2 and TRBJ1-2; 9 bases align to TRBD1. The specimen was peripheral blood mononuclear cells (PBMCs), collected at new diagnosis, from a patient treated with antithyroid drugs. This clonotype was obtained from a woman under 30 with Graves disease. The DNA of the CDR3 is TGTGCCAGCAACGTGAATACAGGGGGCGCAAACTATGGCTACACCTTC. It codes for CASNVNTGGANYGYTF.